Listed here are 23 T cell receptor beta chains from one sample, sequenced in a study of CXCR3-negative and CXCR3-positive naive CD8 T cells (dated by TCRdb to the late 2010s). What these receptors recognize is not known. The sequencer was a NextSeq 550. The Human TCR Profiling Kit (MiLaboratory) was used to prepare UMI-labeled 5' RACE TRB cDNA libraries. Following TCRdb reprocessing, every CDR3 protein sequence forms one entry, and DNA is not provided. The table held for this sample gives 50,000 to 60,000 distinct CDR3 sequences. Approximately 0.52% of the sample rests with the top ten. Paper-wide results and their limitations: TRB CDR3s from CXCR3-positive naive cells showed higher hydrophobicity (lower Kidera factor 4), lower energy, and higher strength and volume indices than CXCR3-negative naive cells.

Sequenced material: naive CXCR3+ CD8+ T cells from blood. In the paper's terms, the cell subset or site label means: CD45RO-CCR7+CD27+CD95- naive CD8+ T cells expressing CXCR3 (TNR3+). Receptor source: a human donor in good health. Some clones in this sample may be carry-over from other donors' samples.

V usage is TRBV3-1 and J usage is TRBJ2-7; TCRdb's assignment of TRBD1 cannot be checked, as there is no DNA. The CDR3 consists of 18 residues. Germline V gene lookup returns CDR1 LGHDT and CDR2 YNNKEL (reference sequence). The CDR3 loop is CASSQDRVYVHVSYEQYF.

This sequence joins TRBV28 and TRBJ1-5. Germline V gives CDR1 MDHEN, CDR2 SYDVKM. The CDR3 is made up of 19 amino acids. CDR3 in amino acids: CASGGALFRDQVGDQPQHF.

This sequence joins TRBV20-1 and TRBJ2-3; the D call from TCRdb, TRBD1, cannot be confirmed without DNA. The CDR3 contains 15 residues. Looked up from germline, CDR1 is DFQATT and CDR2 is SNEGSKA (reference sequence). The CDR3 loop reads CSASGGGGYTDTQYF.

The J gene is TRBJ2-1, the V gene TRBV2; the D call from TCRdb, TRBD1, cannot be confirmed without DNA. Germline V gene data show CDR1 as SNHLY and CDR2 as FYNNEI. The CDR3 is 18 residues long. The CDR3 sequence is CASSVFYGDTAPYNERFF.

The rearrangement uses TRBV14 and TRBJ2-1; the TRBD1 assignment by TCRdb is unverifiable without DNA. The CDR3 has 16 amino acids. Germline V gene data show CDR1 as SGHDN and CDR2 as FVKESK. CDR3: CASSQLAGTLGNEQFF.

The chain employs TRBV29-1 and TRBJ2-3; TCRdb proposes TRBD1, but this gene call is untestable without DNA. This CDR3 has 15 amino acids. CDR1 is SQVTM and CDR2 is ANQGSEA in the germline V gene. The CDR3 is CSVPRGGGGTDTQYF.

This rearrangement joins TRBV7-8 to TRBJ1-2. Germline lookup yields CDR1 SGHVS and CDR2 FQNEAQ. CDR3 size: 13 residues. CDR3: CASTTDFNYGYTF.

The V gene is TRBV5-5, the J gene TRBJ2-1. In germline, CDR1 is SGHKS, CDR2 YYEKEE (reference sequence). The CDR3 sequence is 14 residues long. CDR3 amino acids: CASSWVPGYNEQLF.

The chain employs TRBV29-1 and TRBJ2-3; the TCRdb call, TRBD1, lacks DNA for checking. CDR1 is SQVTM, CDR2 ANQGSEA, per germline. CDR3 size: 13 residues. This CDR3 reads CSVPQESTDTQYF.

The chain combines TRBV5-1 with TRBJ2-1; no DNA is available, so the TRBD2 call from TCRdb remains unchecked. CDR1 SGHRS and CDR2 YFSETQ come from the germline V gene. The CDR3 is 16 amino acids. CDR3 loop: CASSLVAGAISNEQFF. Together with reference TRBV5-1 and TRBJ2-1, the CDR3 gives the full variable domain: KAGVTQTPRYLIKTRGQQVTLSCSPISGHRSVSWYQQTPGQGLQFLFEYFSETQRNKGNFPGRFSGRQFSNSRSEMNVSTLELGDSALYLCASSLVAGAISNEQFFGPGTRLTVL.

This chain connects TRBV4-3 to TRBJ2-7. Per the germline V gene, CDR1 is LGHNA and CDR2 is YSLEER. The CDR3 runs 13 residues. The CDR3 here is CASSQDRYGEQYF.

The rearrangement links TRBV13 to TRBJ2-7; as DNA is missing, the TRBD1 call by TCRdb cannot be tested. Germline CDR1 and CDR2: PRHDT and FYEKMQ (reference sequence). This CDR3 has 14 residues. The CDR3 protein is CASNPAGAGHEQYF.

The chain couples TRBV7-9 to TRBJ2-5; TCRdb calls TRBD2, which cannot be checked without DNA. The CDR3 sequence is 12 residues long. CDR1 is SEHNR and CDR2 is FQNEAQ in the germline V gene (reference sequence). The chain's CDR3 is CASRGGQETQYF.

The J gene is TRBJ2-1, the V gene TRBV2. The CDR3 is 14 residues long. Germline values: CDR1 SNHLY, CDR2 FYNNEI. CDR3 in amino acids: CASSVDSSYNEQFF.

The V gene is TRBV7-9, the J gene TRBJ1-5. There are 15 residues in the CDR3. CDR1 SEHNR and CDR2 FQNEAQ come from the germline V gene (reference sequence). CDR3 residues: CASSSIADSNQPQHF. Variable domain in full (rest from reference TRBV7-9 and TRBJ1-5): DTGVSQNPRHKITKRGQNVTFRCDPISEHNRLYWYRQTLGQGPEFLTYFQNEAQLEKSRLLSDRFSAERPKGSFSTLEIQRTEQGDSAMYLCASSSIADSNQPQHFGDGTRLSIL.

The chain has TRBV6-2 or TRBV6-3 and TRBJ1-5. CDR1 is MNHEY and CDR2 is SVGEGT in the germline V gene. This CDR3 comprises 14 residues. CDR3: CASSYSSENQPQHF.

The chain couples TRBV3-1 to TRBJ1-5; TCRdb selects TRBD1, and the lack of DNA leaves this call unchecked. CDR1 is LGHDT, CDR2 YNNKEL, per germline (reference sequence). This CDR3 is 15 amino acids long. The CDR3: CASIPWTDLNQPQHF.

The chain joins TRBV9 to TRBJ1-6; TCRdb names TRBD1, which stays unverified in the absence of DNA. Germline assignment: CDR1 SGDLS and CDR2 YYNGEE. The CDR3 consists of 16 residues. CDR3 region: CASSPEDRGQISPLHF.

The chain combines TRBV29-1 with TRBJ2-3. This CDR3 has 16 amino acids. The germline CDR1 and CDR2 sequences are SQVTM and ANQGSEA. The CDR3: CSVEDGETAHTDTQYF.

The chain links TRBV29-1 to TRBJ2-1; TCRdb lists TRBD1, though no DNA is available to test this call. This CDR3 region has 15 residues. The germline CDR1 and CDR2 sequences are SQVTM and ANQGSEA. The CDR3 loop reads CSVTREESYRDEQFF.

V is TRBV2 and J is TRBJ1-2. This CDR3 has 17 amino acids. Germline values: CDR1 SNHLY, CDR2 FYNNEI. CDR3 loop: CASSENYQGLDYYGYTF. The full variable domain, its missing parts supplied by reference TRBV2 and TRBJ1-2, is EPEVTQTPSHQVTQMGQEVILRCVPISNHLYFYWYRQILGQKVEFLVSFYNNEISEKSEIFDDQFSVERPDGSNFTLKIRSTKLEDSAMYFCASSENYQGLDYYGYTFGSGTRLTVV.

The chain uses TRBV10-2 and TRBJ1-5. The CDR3 contains 11 residues. The germline CDR1 and CDR2 sequences are WSHSY and SAAADI. CDR3 amino acids: CASSGRQPQHF.

The rearrangement uses TRBV6-5 and TRBJ2-3; without DNA, the TCRdb call of TRBD2 cannot be checked. Germline V gene data show CDR1 as MNHEY and CDR2 as SVGAGI. The CDR3 has 14 residues. The CDR3 loop reads CARSKMGPTDTQYF.